Below are 14 T cell receptor beta chains sequenced from a single sample in a study of cytomegalovirus exposure and HLA in healthy donors. Primers included in the PCR were 60 Vbeta and 13 Jbeta primers. Generated by immunoSEQ multiplex PCR, the TCRdb table keeps only in-frame clones and is missing some. The ten top clones account for 4% to 5.5%, within a sample of tens of thousands of clones. The sample was PBMCs. These receptor sequences come from a woman aged 40 to 50 in good health and CMV-seropositive.

The gene calls are TRBV10-3 and TRBJ2-7, with 7 bases lining up with TRBD2. J lost 6 bases, V lost 0 bases, and 8 bases had no gene match. Germline loops: CDR1 ENHRY, CDR2 SYGVKD. CDR3 length: 15 residues. CDR3 nucleotides: TGTGCCATCAGTGAGTCTAGTGGGGGGGGAGGCGAGCAGTACTTC. Translation gives CAISESSGGGGEQYF.

The chain combines TRBV7-8 with TRBJ1-2; 8 bases line up with TRBD1. This CDR3 contains 13 residues. V lost 4 bases, J lost 4 bases, and 2 bases stayed unmatched. CDR1 is SGHVS and CDR2 is FQNEAQ in the germline V gene. This CDR3 reads CASSSTGVYGYTF. CDR3 nucleotides: TGTGCCAGCAGCTCGACAGGGGTCTATGGCTACACCTTC. Filled out from reference TRBV7-8 and TRBJ1-2, the complete variable domain reads GAGVSQSPRYKVAKRGQDVALRCDPISGHVSLFWYQQALGQGPEFLTYFQNEAQLDKSGLPSDRFFAERPEGSVSTLKIQRTQQEDSAVYLCASSSTGVYGYTFGSGTRLTVV.

This chain joins TRBV7-2 and TRBJ2-5; 8 nucleotides match TRBD2. Trimming cost V 4 bases and J 2 bases; bases outside gene matches: 3. The length of the CDR3 is 14 residues. CDR1 SGHTA and CDR2 FQGNSA come from the germline V gene. CDR3 residues: CASSYQRGQETQYF. Here the CDR3 DNA reads TGTGCCAGCAGCTACCAGCGGGGGCAAGAGACCCAGTACTTC. The complete variable domain, with remaining parts taken from reference TRBV7-2 and TRBJ2-5, reads GAGVSQSPSNKVTEKGKDVELRCDPISGHTALYWYRQSLGQGLEFLIYFQGNSAPDKSGLPSDRFSAERTGGSVSTLTIQRTQQEDSAVYLCASSYQRGQETQYFGPGTRLLVL.

This rearrangement joins TRBV6-1 to TRBJ1-3; tentatively, D is TRBD1 (5 bases). CDR1 is MNHNS, CDR2 SASEGT, per germline. This CDR3 region has 13 residues. Trimming left V 8 bases short and J 2 bases short, with 10 bases between. CDR3 loop: CASLLGPGNTIYF. The DNA for the CDR3 is TGTGCCAGCCTCCTGGGGCCTGGAAACACCATATATTTT.

DNA of the CDR3: TGCGCCAGCAGCTTGGAGGCGGGAGGGCCGGATGAGCAGTTCTTC. It is translated as CASSLEAGGPDEQFF. V is TRBV5-1 and J is TRBJ2-1, with 9 positions matching TRBD2. This CDR3 region has 15 residues. The V gene's germline CDR1 is SGHRS and CDR2 YFSETQ. After removal of 0 bases from V and 8 bases from J, the junction contained 6 bases not matched to a gene.

CDR3 nucleotide sequence: TGTGCCAGCAGCTCCGGGACAGGCACAACCCGGGGCGAAAAACTGTTTTTT. Translation gives CASSSGTGTTRGEKLFF. This chain connects TRBV5-8 to TRBJ1-4, with TRBD1 matching 8 bases. Germline-derived CDR1 and CDR2 are SGHTS and YDEGEE. This CDR3 has 17 residues. Losses at the gene ends were 3 bases for V and 8 bases for J; bases not matched to a gene: 15.

The chain carries TRBV27 and TRBJ2-1; a possible D gene is TRBD2 (7 bases). This CDR3 contains 15 residues. V was trimmed by 3 bases and J by 6 bases, leaving 15 bases between them. The V gene's germline CDR1 is MNHEY and CDR2 SMNVEV (reference sequence). CDR3 DNA sequence: TGTGCCAGCAGTTTGGGGGGGGCTCTTGGCAATGAGCAGTTCTTC. The encoded protein is CASSLGGALGNEQFF.

The chain carries TRBV7-3 and TRBJ2-7; the match to TRBD1 covers 9 bases. Germline CDR1 and CDR2: SGHTA and FQGTGA. CDR3 length: 15 residues. V lost 4 bases, J lost 5 bases, and 9 bases stayed unmatched. The CDR3 DNA reads as TGTGCCAGCAGCTCCATGGGGACAGGGTTCCACGAGCAGTACTTC. Translating it yields CASSSMGTGFHEQYF.

The chain has TRBV19 and TRBJ1-2, with 7 bases lining up with TRBD1. CDR1 is LNHDA, CDR2 SQIVND, per germline (reference sequence). The CDR3 totals 13 residues. V dropped 9 bases and J dropped 2; count of bases not matched to a gene: 6. CDR3 coding DNA: TGTGCCAGCATCGGACAGGAGAACTATGGCTACACCTTC. Residues: CASIGQENYGYTF.

The chain has TRBV6-5 and TRBJ2-6, with D possibly TRBD2 on 5 matching bases. Germline CDR1 MNHEY, CDR2 SVGAGI. Trimming stripped 6 bases from V and 1 base from J, with 10 bases between. CDR3 length: 15 amino acids. CDR3 protein: CASRDTGSGANVLTF. CDR3 nucleotides: TGTGCCAGCAGGGATACGGGATCTGGGGCCAACGTCCTGACTTTC.

The V and J genes are TRBV5-1 and TRBJ2-2; the D gene is possibly TRBD1 (6 bases). Germline V gene lookup returns CDR1 SGHRS and CDR2 YFSETQ. The CDR3 contains 16 residues. Between the trimmed V and J ends, which lost 1 base and 2 bases, there was a span of 12 bases. The CDR3 region is CASSLSTGLNTGELFF. The CDR3 DNA is TGCGCCAGCAGCTTGTCGACAGGCCTAAACACCGGGGAGCTGTTTTTT.

The chain couples TRBV10-2 to TRBJ2-7, with 10 bases matching TRBD1. CDR3 size: 18 residues. Germline CDR1 WSHSY, CDR2 SAAADI. The V gene end was trimmed by 6 bases and the J gene end by 0 bases; junction bases not matched to a gene: 14. The CDR3 sequence is CASSTLGQGRRFSYEQYF. The CDR3 DNA sequence: TGCGCCAGCAGCACCTTGGGACAGGGGCGCCGTTTCTCCTACGAGCAGTACTTC.

The J gene is TRBJ2-7, the V gene TRBV18; 8 bases agree with TRBD2. CDR1 is KGHSH, CDR2 LQKENI, per germline. The CDR3 covers 14 residues. V trimming: 3 bases; J trimming: 7 bases; junction bases outside the gene matches: 8. This chain's CDR3 is CASSPLGVAGEQYF. The CDR3, as DNA: TGTGCCAGCTCACCTCTTGGGGTAGCGGGAGAGCAGTACTTC.

The chain uses TRBV19 and TRBJ2-7; weak D call: TRBD1 (8 bases). Germline V CDR1 and CDR2: LNHDA, SQIVND (reference sequence). The V gene lost 5 bases and the J gene lost 4 bases, with 33 bases spanning the gap. The CDR3 is 20 amino acids. The CDR3 here is CASSPGQGRKRERYLYEQYF. The CDR3 nucleotides read TGTGCCAGTAGTCCAGGACAGGGTAGAAAGCGGGAAAGGTACCTTTACGAGCAGTACTTC.